This T cell receptor (beta chain) was obtained from a study of shared clonotypes between healthy human individuals. The CDR3 spans 18 residues. CDR1 and CDR2 from the germline V gene are SGHTS and YDEGEE. Trimming removed 3 bases from V and 4 bases from J, with 25 bases in between. Positive CCR7 selection of CD45RO-negative cells yielded the naive CD8 cells, and terminally differentiated effector memory CD45RA+ cells were excluded. General observations from the study: The naive CD4 repertoires of a handful of donors were compared, and about 5% of clonotypes were shared. Naive subsets, compared against memory subsets, generally had larger estimated richness values. Incomplete sequencing of sorted subsets was indicated by rarefaction despite large depth.

Original processing notes: Quality scores were absent from the junction-only immunoSEQ sequences, so filtering differed. The data were produced by immunoSEQ multiplex PCR, yet TCRdb's version contains in-frame clones alone and is incomplete. The DNA gave D and trimming, while V, J and clone size come from that table. The sample shows about 2 million clones, about 95% of them seen only once. On this clone itself: What it binds is not known.

This receptor was identified in a man between 18 and 29 years old in good health. Sequencing was performed on naive CD8+ T cells sorted from blood. This chain links TRBV5-8 with TRBJ2-5; D is unclear. CDR3 in amino acids: CASSSTFGYDRPGETQYF. CDR3 DNA: TGTGCCAGCAGCTCCACATTCGGGTATGACCGCCCGGGAGAGACCCAGTACTTC.